This passage covers 2 T cell receptor beta chains from one sample sequenced in a study of blood T cell repertoires in COVID-19. The data were produced by immunoSEQ multiplex PCR, yet TCRdb's version contains in-frame clones alone and is incomplete. Here the sample spans about 98,000 clones, about 88% being singletons. Sequenced input: peripheral blood. Every receptor here comes from a man aged 45-65 years with active or convalescent COVID-19.

This chain joins TRBV19 and TRBJ1-6; TRBD1 aligns across 8 bases. Germline V gene lookup returns CDR1 LNHDA and CDR2 SQIVND (reference sequence). The CDR3 loop spans 13 amino acids. V was clipped by 7 bases and J by 7 bases; unmatched bases: 3. The CDR3 is CASNDRGNSPLHF. The DNA for the CDR3 is TGTGCCAGTAACGACAGGGGAAATTCACCCCTCCACTTT.

This clone was seen a few times. The CDR3 nucleotides read TGCGCCAGTAAAGCAGTCCGGGGAGTAGCTGAAGCTTTCTTT. Protein product: CASKAVRGVAEAFF. The V call is TRBV5-1, the J call TRBJ1-1; D is unresolved. The CDR3 spans 14 residues. V lost 8 bases and J 6 bases, leaving 20 bases between the germline ends. Germline V gene data show CDR1 as SGHRS and CDR2 as YFSETQ.